This TCR beta chain is drawn from a study of identical twins. V shed 7 bases and J 8 bases; nucleotides not matched to a gene: 8. The CDR3 covers 15 residues. Germline loops: CDR1 KGHDR, CDR2 SFDVKD. TCRdb reprocessed the 5' RACE reads with MiXCR, giving one entry per CDR3 protein. The sample holds around 690,000 distinct CDR3 sequences; roughly 20% are singletons and the top ten take roughly 4.3%. General study results and limits: Modelling approaches yielded underestimates of out-of-frame TCR alpha sharing between monozygotic twins.

This clonotype was counted a few times. Its matching antigen is unknown. This sample was also put to use in a study of T cells expressing NK-cell markers.

The sequencing sample was made of PBMCs. The clonotype comes from a young woman in good health. The J gene is TRBJ2-1, the V gene TRBV24-1, with TRBD2 matching 12 bases. CDR3 DNA: TGTGCCACCAGCCCGACTAGCGGGGGAAGGTATGAGCAGTTCTTC. This translates into CATSPTSGGRYEQFF.